The present entry profiles one TCR beta chain with its context. Its target is unknown. The data belong to a study of circulating and synovial CD4+ cells in juvenile arthritis. Overall study findings and caveats: Circulating pathogenic-like lymphocytes shared a substantially higher fraction of CDR3 sequences with synovium than bulk blood. CPL versus bulk CD4 samples: T cell genome counts differed by at least an order of magnitude.

Samples derive from patients with active juvenile idiopathic arthritis. Circulating pathogenic-like lymphocytes came from less than 12 mL of blood per patient. Measured with immunoSEQ multiplex PCR; TCRdb has only the in-frame clones, and not every one. The table includes 2,200 or so clones, 90% to 95% detected once. Sequenced: HLA-DR+ CD4+ T cells from blood. Subset defined: circulating pathogenic-like lymphocytes, sorted as HLA-DR+CD14-CD3+CD4+CD25low/- blood T cells. The receptor was isolated from a human donor with juvenile idiopathic arthritis.

CDR3 in amino acids: CASSLHRTTGAYGYTF. In DNA, the CDR3 is TGTGCCAGCAGTTTACACCGCACGACAGGGGCCTATGGCTACACCTTC. J is TRBJ1-2 and V is TRBV27; 8 bases are shared with TRBD1. V lost 2 bases and J lost 4; bases outside the gene matches: 9. Germline V gene lookup returns CDR1 MNHEY and CDR2 SMNVEV (reference sequence). The CDR3 covers 16 residues.